This entry lists 2 T cell receptor beta chains sequenced from one sample in a study of T-cell memory formation after mild COVID-19. A single record per CDR3 protein comes from TCRdb applying MiXCR to the 5' RACE reads. Of about 290,000 distinct CDR3 sequences detected, 15% to 20% appear once; the ten largest clones hold 22%. The source material was PBMCs or a T cell subset sorted from them (not recorded which). These receptors were taken from a man aged 18 to 29 who had mild COVID-19 (a few samples of this study predate the infection). Cell type and time point are not known.

CDR3 amino acids: CAMKEREIDHGNTGELFF. DNA of the CDR3: TGTGCCATGAAAGAGAGGGAGATAGACCATGGTAACACCGGGGAGCTGTTTTTT. This chain connects TRBV10-3 to TRBJ2-2; perhaps TRBD2 as D (5 bases). The germline V gene has CDR1 ENHRY and CDR2 SYGVKD. The ends were cut back, 9 bases at V and 2 bases at J, with 25 bases in the middle. The CDR3 spans 18 residues.

The CDR3 DNA reads TGTGCCAGTAGTATTGCCGGGCCTGCTGGAAACACCATATATTTT. It codes for CASSIAGPAGNTIYF. This chain joins TRBV19 and TRBJ1-3; D is undetermined. The V end lost 3 bases, the J end lost 2 bases, and 11 bases lay between the germline ends. Germline values: CDR1 LNHDA, CDR2 SQIVND (reference sequence). This CDR3 contains 15 residues.